A single sample gave rise to the 22 T cell receptor beta chains below, sequenced in a study of CD8+ T cells in alopecia areata. The treatment: oral pan-JAK inhibitor, 5-10 mg twice daily. Sequencing templates came from extracted RNA that was reverse transcribed into cDNA. TCRdb's table, derived via immunoSEQ multiplex PCR, lists solely in-frame clones and lacks some. This sample has over 250,000 clones, with about 60% found just once. The sample consisted of CD4+ T cells sorted from blood, taken at approximately week 51, from a patient treated with tofacitinib. These receptors were obtained from a human donor with alopecia areata.

This clone showed up many times. The CDR3: CASSLASLYNEQFF. The CDR3 DNA reads as TGTGCCAGCAGCTTGGCGAGTCTTTACAATGAGCAGTTCTTC. The chain employs TRBV5-4 and TRBJ2-1; D gene uncertain. V lost 0 bases and J 4 bases, leaving 8 bases between the germline ends. This CDR3 region has 14 residues. CDR1 is SGHNT, CDR2 YYREEE, per germline (reference sequence).

The chain has TRBV25-1 and TRBJ2-2; D uncertain. Trimming removed 6 bases at V and 6 bases at J, with 14 bases between. The CDR3 loop spans 14 amino acids. The germline CDR1 and CDR2 sequences are MGHDK and SYGVNS. DNA of the CDR3: TGTGCCAGCAGCGAGACTCCCCTGGCCGGGGAGCTGTTTTTT. Translation gives CASSETPLAGELFF.

The V call is TRBV7-3, the J call TRBJ2-4, with D perhaps matching TRBD1 or TRBD2 (5 bases each). Germline V gene sequence: CDR1 SGHTA, CDR2 FQGTGA. V lost 2 bases to trimming and J lost 3 bases, with 17 bases between them. The CDR3 has 17 residues. CDR3 residues: CASSLQGQRGVKNIQYF. In nucleotides, the CDR3 is TGTGCCAGCAGCTTACAAGGCCAGAGGGGAGTCAAAAACATTCAGTACTTC.

The V gene is TRBV5-1, the J gene TRBJ1-2; D might be TRBD1 (6 bases). The V gene's germline CDR1 is SGHRS and CDR2 YFSETQ. Trimming took off 0 bases at V and 2 bases at J, with 14 bases between the two ends. The CDR3 is 16 amino acids. The CDR3 coding sequence is TGCGCCAGCAGCTTGGCCGCCGGGACACCCAACTATGGCTACACCTTC. This codes for CASSLAAGTPNYGYTF. Full variable domain (missing parts from reference TRBV5-1 and TRBJ1-2): KAGVTQTPRYLIKTRGQQVTLSCSPISGHRSVSWYQQTPGQGLQFLFEYFSETQRNKGNFPGRFSGRQFSNSRSEMNVSTLELGDSALYLCASSLAAGTPNYGYTFGSGTRLTVV.

This chain connects TRBV27 to TRBJ1-2; D remains unclear. The CDR3 sequence is 15 residues long. The V and J ends lost 5 bases and 5 bases respectively, with 18 bases between them. Germline V gene lookup returns CDR1 MNHEY and CDR2 SMNVEV (reference sequence). The CDR3 sequence is CASSLGPAYPYGYTF. The CDR3, as DNA: TGTGCCAGCAGTCTCGGGCCAGCCTACCCGTATGGCTACACCTTC.

The rearrangement links TRBV4-3 to TRBJ2-6; D is possibly TRBD1 or TRBD2 (5 bases each). Germline V gene data show CDR1 as LGHNA and CDR2 as YSLEER. The CDR3 loop spans 19 amino acids. V was clipped by 0 bases and J by 4 bases, with 19 bases between them. CDR3 DNA: TGCGCCAGCAGCCAAGATCGAGGGGCATCTGCTTCCGGGGCCAACGTCCTGACTTTC. Protein product: CASSQDRGASASGANVLTF.

V usage is TRBV4-2 and J usage is TRBJ2-7; 10 nucleotides line up with TRBD1. The CDR3 is made up of 16 amino acids. Trimming removed 1 base from V and 0 bases from J; junction bases left unmatched: 3. Germline loops: CDR1 LGHNA, CDR2 YNFKEQ. CDR3 in amino acids: CASSQGRDRGSYEQYF. For the CDR3, the DNA is TGTGCCAGCAGCCAAGGCCGGGACAGGGGCTCCTACGAGCAGTACTTC.

This clone was detected only a few times. The chain uses TRBV30 and TRBJ2-2; D possibly matches TRBD1 or TRBD2 (5 bases each). The V end was cut by 0 bases, the J end by 4 bases, with 12 bases between. The length of the CDR3 is 15 residues. From germline, CDR1 is GTSNPN and CDR2 SVGIG (reference sequence). The chain's CDR3 is CAWSVLGRRTGELFF. DNA for the CDR3: TGTGCCTGGAGTGTACTGGGACGACGCACCGGGGAGCTGTTTTTT.

The rearrangement links TRBV6-5 to TRBJ1-1, with D hard to call. This CDR3 comprises 13 residues. Trimming removed 6 bases at V and 1 base at J, with 9 bases between. The germline V gene encodes CDR1 MNHEY and CDR2 SVGAGI. The DNA of the CDR3 is TGTGCCAGCAGCTCAGATCAGAACACTGAAGCTTTCTTT. Translated: CASSSDQNTEAFF.

The chain recombines TRBV6-5 with TRBJ1-2, with D perhaps TRBD1 (5 bases). The CDR3 loop spans 14 amino acids. CDR1 and CDR2 from the germline V gene are MNHEY and SVGAGI. The germline V and J ends were trimmed by 6 bases and 6 bases, with 17 bases remaining between them. Here the CDR3 DNA reads TGTGCCAGCAGCCGTGTGAGGGGTGAGGATGGCTACACCTTC. Its protein is CASSRVRGEDGYTF.

This clone has just one count. The V gene is TRBV29-1, the J gene TRBJ1-2, with TRBD1 as a possible D gene (5 bases). CDR1 and CDR2 from the germline V gene are SQVTM and ANQGSEA. V was clipped by 7 bases and J by 4 bases, with 13 bases between them. This CDR3 has 12 amino acids. CDR3 coding DNA: TGCAGCGGAAAAGACAGCCCCTATGGCTACACCTTC. This sequence encodes CSGKDSPYGYTF.

The chain couples TRBV13 to TRBJ2-7; D unclear. Trimming shortened V by 0 bases and J by 6 bases, and 6 bases separated the two germline ends. Germline loops: CDR1 PRHDT, CDR2 FYEKMQ (reference sequence). The length of the CDR3 is 12 residues. This CDR3 reads CASSLGLSEQYF. In DNA, the CDR3 is TGTGCCAGCAGCTTAGGCCTCTCCGAGCAGTACTTC.

The chain couples TRBV7-9 to TRBJ2-3; D unclear. Germline V gives CDR1 SEHNR, CDR2 FQNEAQ (reference sequence). CDR3 size: 13 residues. V was shortened by 1 base and J by 1 base, with 3 bases between the two germline ends. Written as DNA, the CDR3 is TGTGCCAGCAGCTTAGAAGGCACAGATACGCAGTATTTT. Translating it yields CASSLEGTDTQYF.

In regard to this clone: In the same sample, other DNA sequences code for this CDR3. The chain employs TRBV29-1 and TRBJ2-2; unclear D gene. With 3 bases removed from V and 1 base from J, the gap between germline ends came to 3 bases. This CDR3 region has 12 residues. Per the germline V gene, CDR1 is SQVTM and CDR2 is ANQGSEA. The CDR3 loop is CSVDRNTGELFF. The CDR3 region has the DNA TGCAGCGTTGATAGGAACACCGGGGAGCTGTTTTTT.

This clone was seen a few times. V usage is TRBV6-6 and J usage is TRBJ2-1, with unresolved D. The CDR3 has 11 residues. Germline V CDR1 and CDR2: MNHNY, SVGAGI (reference sequence). Trimming took off 6 bases at V and 8 bases at J, with 8 bases between the two ends. The CDR3 loop is CASSPFYEQFF. The CDR3 coding sequence is TGTGCCAGCAGCCCTTTTTATGAGCAGTTCTTC.

The chain carries TRBV2 and TRBJ2-3, with 11 bases fitting TRBD1. Germline-derived CDR1 and CDR2 are SNHLY and FYNNEI. V shed 5 bases, J shed 6 bases, and the junction held 4 bases outside the gene matches. CDR3 size: 14 residues. The CDR3 is CASSPGTGGDTQYF. The CDR3 DNA follows: TGTGCCAGCAGTCCCGGGACAGGGGGTGATACGCAGTATTTT.

The J gene is TRBJ2-2, the V gene TRBV30, with TRBD2 matching 10 bases. The CDR3 has 17 residues. The J segment lost 3 bases and the V segment lost 0 bases, leaving 7 bases of the junction unmatched. Germline V gives CDR1 GTSNPN, CDR2 SVGIG (reference sequence). The CDR3 DNA reads as TGTGCCTGGAGTGTACGCCTAGCGGGGGCGTACACCGGGGAGCTGTTTTTT. Protein: CAWSVRLAGAYTGELFF.

J is TRBJ2-7 and V is TRBV9; tentative D call: TRBD2 (6 bases). Germline CDR1 is SGDLS and CDR2 is YYNGEE. The V end lost 0 bases, the J end lost 2 bases, and 15 bases lay between the germline ends. The CDR3 covers 16 residues. The chain's CDR3 is CASSVGVGGKPYEQYF. The CDR3 DNA is TGTGCCAGCAGCGTAGGGGTGGGGGGAAAACCCTACGAGCAGTACTTC. The variable domain in full, completed from reference TRBV9 and TRBJ2-7, reads DSGVTQTPKHLITATGQRVTLRCSPRSGDLSVYWYQQSLDQGLQFLIQYYNGEERAKGNILERFSAQQFPDLHSELNLSSLELGDSALYFCASSVGVGGKPYEQYFGPGTRLTVT.

V usage is TRBV5-6 and J usage is TRBJ2-3; 9 positions agree with TRBD1. This CDR3 region has 16 residues. The V segment lost 3 bases and the J segment 6 bases; nucleotides outside the gene matches: 11. Germline CDR1 and CDR2: SGHDT and YYEEEE. The CDR3: CASSSLYGQGRDTQYF. The CDR3 DNA is TGTGCCAGCAGCTCGTTGTACGGACAGGGGAGGGATACGCAGTATTTT.

This sequence joins TRBV19 and TRBJ2-7, with unresolved D. Trimming shortened V by 4 bases and J by 1 base, and 14 bases separated the two germline ends. This CDR3 is built from 15 residues. Per germline, CDR1 LNHDA and CDR2 SQIVND (reference sequence). The chain's CDR3 is CASSKDPGVSYEQYF. DNA of the CDR3: TGTGCCAGTAGTAAAGACCCCGGAGTATCCTACGAGCAGTACTTC. The whole variable domain, remainder taken from reference TRBV19 and TRBJ2-7, is DGGITQSPKYLFRKEGQNVTLSCEQNLNHDAMYWYRQDPGQGLRLIYYSQIVNDFQKGDIAEGYSVSREKKESFPLTVTSAQKNPTAFYLCASSKDPGVSYEQYFGPGTRLTVT.

V gene TRBV2 combines with J gene TRBJ2-5; the match to TRBD1 covers 7 bases. The junction had 10 bases not matched to a gene; V was cut back by 8 bases and J by 4 bases. The germline V gene has CDR1 SNHLY and CDR2 FYNNEI. The CDR3 consists of 14 residues. The CDR3 sequence: CASSGQARVETQYF. The CDR3 bases are TGTGCCAGCTCCGGACAGGCGCGGGTAGAGACCCAGTACTTC.

The gene calls are TRBV14 and TRBJ2-5; D ambiguous. Per germline, CDR1 SGHDN and CDR2 FVKESK. V was trimmed by 1 base and J by 1 base, leaving 13 bases between them. This CDR3 comprises 16 residues. The CDR3 sequence is CASSQGPRVFQETQYF. As DNA, the CDR3 is TGTGCCAGCAGCCAAGGTCCGAGAGTCTTCCAAGAGACCCAGTACTTC.